This note documents a single T cell receptor (beta chain) sequence. Its antigen is still unknown. Sequencing used immunoSEQ multiplex PCR; TCRdb keeps in-frame clones, though not all of them. This table holds some 180,000 clones, 85% to 95% found once. This sample is drawn from a study of T cell responses to AZD1222 COVID-19 vaccine. Study outcomes and limitations: White British ancestry dominated among donors, who included more females, and clonal diversity was possibly underestimated.

This CDR3 has 16 amino acids. Germline CDR1 and CDR2: KGHSH and LQKENI. Trimming stripped 0 bases from V and 2 bases from J, with 12 bases between. The material was peripheral blood, obtained on day 0 of AZD1222 vaccination. The genes are TRBV18 and TRBJ2-3; possible D gene TRBD2, 7 bases. This receptor was taken from an adult in good health. CDR3: CASSPPGGPLTDTQYF. The CDR3 bases are TGTGCCAGCTCACCACCGGGGGGGCCGCTCACAGATACGCAGTATTTT.